The next 27 T cell receptor beta chains were all read from a single sample in a study of blood T cell repertoires in COVID-19. TCRdb's table, derived via immunoSEQ multiplex PCR, lists solely in-frame clones and lacks some. The sample includes a few hundred thousand clones, about 88% of them seen just once. Sequencing input: PBMCs or T cells enriched from blood (not recorded which). The receptors derive from a woman between 45 and 65 years old who had recovered from COVID-19.

There are a few counts of this clone. The J gene is TRBJ1-2, the V gene TRBV27; 8 bases line up with TRBD1. CDR3 length: 13 amino acids. Germline trimming cut 6 bases from V and 5 bases from J; bases unmatched to any gene: 5. Germline lookup yields CDR1 MNHEY and CDR2 SMNVEV (reference sequence). The CDR3 coding sequence is TGTGCCAGCAGCCAACAGGGGGGGTATGGCTACACCTTC. It is translated as CASSQQGGYGYTF.

V and J are TRBV7-2 and TRBJ2-2; TRBD2 matches 11 bases. The germline gives CDR1 SGHTA, CDR2 FQGNSA. The trim removed 6 bases at V and 4 bases at J, leaving 16 bases unmatched. The CDR3 loop spans 19 amino acids. The DNA of the CDR3 is TGTGCCAGCAGGTTGCGCGGGACTAGCGGAGGAGGCGGCACCGGGGAGCTGTTTTTT. Residues: CASRLRGTSGGGGTGELFF.

The chain carries TRBV6-2 or TRBV6-3 and TRBJ2-3; TRBD1 matches at 9 bases. Trimming took 5 bases from V and 3 from J; bases not matched to a gene: 6. Germline CDR1 reads MNHEY; CDR2 reads SVGEGT. CDR3 length equals 15 residues. CDR3 region: CASSTRDRVTDTQYF. For the CDR3, the DNA is TGTGCCAGCAGTACCCGGGACAGGGTGACAGATACGCAGTATTTT.

The chain recombines TRBV10-2 with TRBJ2-3, with D possibly matching TRBD2 (5 bases). The V end was cut by 6 bases, the J end by 0 bases, with 16 bases between. This CDR3 comprises 16 residues. Germline CDR1 is WSHSY and CDR2 is SAAADI. CDR3 sequence reads: CASRDPHGVSTDTQYF. The CDR3 DNA reads TGCGCCAGCAGAGATCCCCACGGGGTTAGCACAGATACGCAGTATTTT.

The J gene is TRBJ2-3, the V gene TRBV6-2 or TRBV6-3; 7 bases are shared with TRBD2. The CDR3 consists of 16 residues. The germline V gene encodes CDR1 MNHEY and CDR2 SVGEGT. J lost 6 bases, V lost 2 bases, and 11 bases had no gene match. In DNA, the CDR3 is TGTGCCAGCAGTTACGGGAGCGGGATAGGGAGGGATACGCAGTATTTT. Amino acid sequence: CASSYGSGIGRDTQYF.

The V call is TRBV9, the J call TRBJ2-1, with D possibly TRBD2 on 5 matching bases. The CDR3 runs to 13 residues. The germline CDR1 and CDR2 sequences are SGDLS and YYNGEE. V was clipped by 4 bases and J by 9 bases, with 14 bases between them. CDR3 DNA: TGTGCCAGCAGCCGCGGAGGTGCGGCTGAGCAGTTCTTC. This translates into CASSRGGAAEQFF.

The gene calls are TRBV4-1 and TRBJ2-1; TRBD2 matches 10 bases. Per germline, CDR1 MGHRA and CDR2 YSYEKL. The CDR3 runs to 16 residues. J lost 8 bases, V lost 6 bases, and 13 bases had no gene match. CDR3 region: CASSSNLAGASHEQFF. CDR3 sequence (DNA): TGCGCCAGCAGTTCGAATCTAGCGGGAGCGAGCCATGAGCAGTTCTTC.

This sequence joins TRBV28 and TRBJ1-2, with D perhaps TRBD1 (5 bases). The CDR3 is made up of 13 amino acids. V shed 8 bases and J shed 6 bases, with 16 bases lying between them. The germline CDR1 and CDR2 sequences are MDHEN and SYDVKM. CDR3 residues: CASGPAGGDGYTF. CDR3 DNA: TGTGCCAGCGGACCAGCGGGAGGGGATGGCTACACCTTC.

The rearrangement uses TRBV4-3 and TRBJ1-1; tentatively, D is TRBD1 (5 bases). Germline V gene sequence: CDR1 LGHNA, CDR2 YSLEER. V was trimmed by 1 base and J by 5 bases, leaving 8 bases between them. This CDR3 is built from 13 residues. The CDR3 sequence is CASSQGGETEAFF. Here the CDR3 DNA reads TGCGCCAGCAGCCAAGGGGGGGAAACTGAAGCTTTCTTT.

V gene TRBV5-1 combines with J gene TRBJ1-2; TRBD1 aligns across 7 bases. Germline-derived CDR1 and CDR2 are SGHRS and YFSETQ. The CDR3 is 14 residues long. V was pared by 4 bases and J by 5 bases, with 8 bases of the junction left unmatched. CDR3 DNA sequence: TGCGCCAGCAGCAGTGGGACAGTGAATTATGGCTACACCTTC. Translated: CASSSGTVNYGYTF.

CDR3 residues: CASSSPGPYEQYF. DNA of the CDR3: TGTGCCAGCAGTTCTCCAGGGCCCTACGAGCAGTACTTC. V gene TRBV28 combines with J gene TRBJ2-7, with D perhaps matching TRBD1 (5 bases). Germline V gene data show CDR1 as MDHEN and CDR2 as SYDVKM. Trimming removed 4 bases at V and 2 bases at J, with 9 bases between. CDR3 length equals 13 residues.

This chain links TRBV7-2 with TRBJ2-1, with D tentatively TRBD1 (6 bases). Trimming left V 1 base short and J 6 bases short, with 10 bases between. The CDR3 is made up of 14 amino acids. The germline V gene encodes CDR1 SGHTA and CDR2 FQGNSA. CDR3 sequence reads: CASSLDDRSNEQFF. In DNA, the CDR3 is TGTGCCAGCAGCTTAGACGACAGGAGCAATGAGCAGTTCTTC.

The rearrangement links TRBV7-3 to TRBJ2-1; no definite D call. CDR1 is SGHTA, CDR2 FQGTGA, per germline. Deletions cut 5 bases from V and 0 bases from J, with 14 bases between. The CDR3 extends over 16 amino acids. This CDR3 is CASSKDISSSYNEQFF. CDR3 nucleotide sequence: TGTGCCAGCAGCAAAGACATCTCGAGCTCCTACAATGAGCAGTTCTTC.

Worth noting for this clone: Other DNA sequences from this sample encode an identical CDR3 as well. The chain carries TRBV15 and TRBJ2-2; D gene ambiguous. Per the germline V gene, CDR1 is LNHNV and CDR2 is YYDKDF (reference sequence). The CDR3 spans 13 residues. V was clipped by 0 bases and J by 5 bases, with 4 bases between them. The chain's CDR3 is CATSRDRTGELFF. CDR3 in DNA: TGTGCCACCAGCAGAGATAGAACCGGGGAGCTGTTTTTT.

Of note for this clone: Distinct nucleotide sequences in the sample also encode this CDR3. The gene calls are TRBV30 and TRBJ2-1, with 7 bases that match TRBD2. V shed 0 bases, J shed 4 bases, and the junction held 3 bases outside the gene matches. The CDR3 is 14 residues long. CDR1 is GTSNPN, CDR2 SVGIG, per germline (reference sequence). The CDR3 bases are TGTGCCTGGAGTGTCTTAGCGGGTTACAATGAGCAGTTCTTC. Translation: CAWSVLAGYNEQFF.

The V call is TRBV27, the J call TRBJ2-7, with 8 bases matching TRBD2. Germline lookup yields CDR1 MNHEY and CDR2 SMNVEV (reference sequence). Trimming took 5 bases from V and 1 from J; bases not matched to a gene: 4. The CDR3 extends over 14 amino acids. For the CDR3, the DNA is TGTGCCAGCAGTAGCGGGAGCGGGTCCTACGAGCAGTACTTC. Its translation is CASSSGSGSYEQYF.

With regard to this clone: The junction departs from germline at one end; a sequencing error may be responsible. CDR3 nucleotide sequence: TGTGCCAGCAGCAAGGGACAGGCCTCCCACGAGCAGTACTTC. Translating it yields CASSKGQASHEQYF. The chain has TRBV9 and TRBJ2-7; TRBD1 aligns across 8 bases. The CDR3 is 14 amino acids. Germline V gives CDR1 SGDLS, CDR2 YYNGEE.

The chain has TRBV28 and TRBJ1-2, with TRBD1 as a possible D gene (5 bases). V was trimmed by 5 bases and J by 8 bases, leaving 18 bases between them. This CDR3 comprises 14 residues. Looked up from germline, CDR1 is MDHEN and CDR2 is SYDVKM. The CDR3 region has the DNA TGTGCCAGCAGTCTTGGAGGGCAGGGCCGGGGCTACACCTTC. As protein: CASSLGGQGRGYTF.

The V call is TRBV7-9, the J call TRBJ1-4; D may be TRBD1 (6 bases). In germline, CDR1 is SEHNR, CDR2 FQNEAQ (reference sequence). Trimming took 1 base from V and 0 from J, leaving 6 bases between them. The CDR3 is made up of 15 amino acids. In nucleotides, the CDR3 is TGTGCCAGCAGCTTAGGGACAGCAACTAATGAAAAACTGTTTTTT. Amino acid sequence: CASSLGTATNEKLFF. Looking up the rest from reference TRBV7-9 and TRBJ1-4 gives the full variable domain: DTGVSQNPRHKITKRGQNVTFRCDPISEHNRLYWYRQTLGQGPEFLTYFQNEAQLEKSRLLSDRFSAERPKGSFSTLEIQRTEQGDSAMYLCASSLGTATNEKLFFGSGTQLSVL.

V usage is TRBV24-1 and J usage is TRBJ2-1; 8 bases are shared with TRBD1. Germline CDR1 is KGHDR and CDR2 is SFDVKD. The CDR3 is 13 residues long. Trimming at V came to 4 bases and at J to 9 bases, leaving 4 bases not matched to a gene. DNA of the CDR3: TGTGCCACCAGTGACCCGGACAGGGCTGAGCAGTTCTTC. Translated: CATSDPDRAEQFF.

This sequence joins TRBV4-2 and TRBJ1-5; D may be TRBD1 (6 bases). Trimming took off 1 base at V and 4 bases at J, with 11 bases between the two ends. This CDR3 region has 15 residues. Germline loops: CDR1 LGHNA, CDR2 YNFKEQ. The CDR3 region is CASSQALTGNQPQHF. CDR3 coding DNA: TGTGCCAGCAGCCAAGCCTTAACAGGGAATCAGCCCCAGCATTTT.

The rearrangement uses TRBV27 and TRBJ2-1; D remains ambiguous. V gave up 7 bases and J gave up 0 bases, with 16 bases separating them. Looked up from germline, CDR1 is MNHEY and CDR2 is SMNVEV (reference sequence). The CDR3 spans 16 residues. As DNA, the CDR3 is TGTGCCAGCACCTTAACTAACTCCGGCTCCTACAATGAGCAGTTCTTC. It translates to CASTLTNSGSYNEQFF.

The sample holds one count of this clone. The rearrangement uses TRBV5-4 and TRBJ1-2; possible D gene TRBD1, 6 bases. Germline V lookup: CDR1 SGHNT, CDR2 YYREEE (reference sequence). With 4 bases removed from V and 6 bases from J, the gap between germline ends came to 16 bases. There are 14 residues in the CDR3. CDR3 sequence (DNA): TGTGCCAGCAGCCCCCCAGGGCAGGGGAATGGCTACACCTTC. This codes for CASSPPGQGNGYTF. The full variable domain, its missing parts supplied by reference TRBV5-4 and TRBJ1-2, is ETGVTQSPTHLIKTRGQQVTLRCSSQSGHNTVSWYQQALGQGPQFIFQYYREEENGRGNFPPRFSGLQFPNYSSELNVNALELDDSALYLCASSPPGQGNGYTFGSGTRLTVV.

This chain links TRBV30 with TRBJ1-1, with 10 bases aligning to TRBD1. CDR3 size: 14 residues. V lost 5 bases to trimming and J lost 6 bases; unmatched junction nucleotides: 9. The V gene's germline CDR1 is GTSNPN and CDR2 SVGIG (reference sequence). The CDR3 loop is CAWEGDRGISEAFF. CDR3 nucleotides: TGTGCCTGGGAGGGGGACAGGGGAATTTCTGAAGCTTTCTTT.

The chain has TRBV27 and TRBJ1-5; D is undetermined. Germline V gene data show CDR1 as MNHEY and CDR2 as SMNVEV (reference sequence). The CDR3 loop spans 18 amino acids. Trimming removed 2 bases from V and 0 bases from J, with 17 bases in between. This CDR3 reads CASSLLPPPYSSNQPQHF. The CDR3 nucleotides read TGTGCCAGCAGTTTACTCCCTCCCCCCTACAGTAGCAATCAGCCCCAGCATTTT.

This chain joins TRBV9 and TRBJ1-3; TRBD1 agrees at 7 bases. Per the germline V gene, CDR1 is SGDLS and CDR2 is YYNGEE. This CDR3 has 15 amino acids. V shed 3 bases, J shed 2 bases, and the junction held 5 bases outside the gene matches. CDR3 DNA: TGTGCCAGCAGCGCCACAGGGGATCCTGGAAACACCATATATTTT. It translates to CASSATGDPGNTIYF.

CDR3 sequence: CASSLDSSRNTEAFF. The CDR3 nucleotides read TGCGCCAGCAGCTTGGACAGCAGCCGGAACACTGAAGCTTTCTTT. The chain joins TRBV5-1 to TRBJ1-1; D not resolved. The CDR3 is made up of 15 amino acids. Per germline, CDR1 SGHRS and CDR2 YFSETQ. V was trimmed by 0 bases and J by 1 base, leaving 10 bases between them.